Listed here are 9 T cell receptor beta chains from one sample, sequenced in a study of OX40 agonist ivuxolimab in advanced cancers. Clones were sequenced by immunoSEQ multiplex PCR, and TCRdb holds only the in-frame ones, with some missing. This table has about 73,000 clones, around nine tenths appearing once. The source material was CD4+ or CD8+ T cells sorted from blood, sampled in a trial of the OX40 agonist ivuxolimab. The receptors were gathered from an adult with an advanced solid tumor such as melanoma, head and neck, liver or kidney cancer.

The chain couples TRBV30 to TRBJ1-5; possibly TRBD1 for D (5 bases). The CDR3 contains 14 residues. Germline V gene sequence: CDR1 GTSNPN, CDR2 SVGIG (reference sequence). V lost 4 bases, J lost 5 bases, and 15 bases lay in between. The CDR3 loop is CAWNPGNGDQPQHF. The CDR3 DNA follows: TGTGCCTGGAACCCAGGGAACGGGGATCAGCCCCAGCATTTT. Full variable domain (missing parts from reference TRBV30 and TRBJ1-5): SQTIHQWPATLVQPVGSPLSLECTVEGTSNPNLYWYRQAAGRGLQLLFYSVGIGQISSEVPQNLSASRPQDRQFILSSKKLLLSDSGFYLCAWNPGNGDQPQHFGDGTRLSIL.

This chain joins TRBV18 and TRBJ2-2, with TRBD2 matching 9 bases. This CDR3 has 15 amino acids. With 1 base clipped from V and 3 bases from J, the junction kept 0 bases outside the gene matches. Germline V gene lookup returns CDR1 KGHSH and CDR2 LQKENI. CDR3 sequence (DNA): TGTGCCAGCTCACCACGACTAGCGGACACCGGGGAGCTGTTTTTT. Protein product: CASSPRLADTGELFF.

The chain combines TRBV5-1 with TRBJ2-2; D uncertain. Germline V CDR1 and CDR2: SGHRS, YFSETQ. The length of the CDR3 is 14 residues. V was pared by 7 bases and J by 2 bases, with 12 bases between. CDR3 region: CASQLSQNTGELFF. The CDR3 nucleotides read TGCGCCAGCCAGCTCTCACAAAACACCGGGGAGCTGTTTTTT.

The V gene is TRBV5-1, the J gene TRBJ2-5; 7 nucleotides match TRBD1. The V and J ends lost 3 bases and 4 bases, in that order; junction bases with no gene match: 9. There are 15 residues in the CDR3. Per germline, CDR1 SGHRS and CDR2 YFSETQ. The CDR3 spells CASSSSTGLRETQYF. Written as DNA, the CDR3 is TGCGCCAGCAGCTCGTCGACAGGGTTGAGAGAGACCCAGTACTTC.

V is TRBV7-3 and J is TRBJ2-5, with 7 bases fitting TRBD2. V lost 5 bases to trimming and J lost 5 bases; unmatched junction nucleotides: 5. CDR1 and CDR2 from the germline V gene are SGHTA and FQGTGA. There are 13 residues in the CDR3. The CDR3 DNA reads TGTGCCAGCAGCGAGCGGGGCGGGGAGACCCAGTACTTC. This codes for CASSERGGETQYF.

The J gene is TRBJ1-2, the V gene TRBV11-1, with no clear D. This CDR3 is built from 13 residues. V dropped 3 bases and J dropped 4 bases, with 9 bases sitting between them. Germline CDR1 reads SGHAT; CDR2 reads FQDESV (reference sequence). In DNA, the CDR3 is TGTGCCAGCAGCTTGGAGAAATCCTATGGCTACACCTTC. Translation: CASSLEKSYGYTF.

The chain couples TRBV2 to TRBJ1-1; D possibly corresponds to TRBD1 (5 bases). Germline CDR1 SNHLY, CDR2 FYNNEI. CDR3 size: 11 residues. CDR3 protein: CANRGITEAFF. CDR3 DNA sequence: TGTGCGAATAGGGGCATCACTGAAGCTTTCTTT.

V and J are TRBV2 and TRBJ1-6; D gene ambiguous. The CDR3 runs to 13 residues. Trimming took 5 bases from V and 10 from J, leaving 12 bases between them. Germline V lookup: CDR1 SNHLY, CDR2 FYNNEI. The CDR3 DNA follows: TGTGCCAGCAGTTTTGACTCGGGGTCACCCCTCCACTTT. This sequence encodes CASSFDSGSPLHF.

The rearrangement links TRBV28 to TRBJ1-1; D is ambiguous. V was clipped by 3 bases and J by 6 bases, with 11 bases between them. The germline V gene encodes CDR1 MDHEN and CDR2 SYDVKM. The CDR3 consists of 13 residues. CDR3 in DNA: TGTGCCAGCAGTTTCCGATCCGGCGCTGAAGCTTTCTTT. It encodes CASSFRSGAEAFF. Supplemented by reference TRBV28 and TRBJ1-1, the full variable domain reads DVKVTQSSRYLVKRTGEKVFLECVQDMDHENMFWYRQDPGLGLRLIYFSYDVKMKEKGDIPEGYSVSREKKERFSLILESASTNQTSMYLCASSFRSGAEAFFGQGTRLTVV.